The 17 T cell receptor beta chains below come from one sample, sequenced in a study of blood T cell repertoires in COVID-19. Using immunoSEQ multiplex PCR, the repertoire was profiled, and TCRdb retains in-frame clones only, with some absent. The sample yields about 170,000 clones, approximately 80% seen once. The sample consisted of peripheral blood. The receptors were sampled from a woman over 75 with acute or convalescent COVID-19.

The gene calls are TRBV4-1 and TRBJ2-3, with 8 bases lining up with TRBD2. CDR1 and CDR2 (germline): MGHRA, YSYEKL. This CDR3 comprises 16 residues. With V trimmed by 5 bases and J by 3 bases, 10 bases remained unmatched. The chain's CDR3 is CASSKQTSVATDTQYF. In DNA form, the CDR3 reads TGCGCCAGCAGCAAACAGACTAGCGTCGCGACAGATACGCAGTATTTT.

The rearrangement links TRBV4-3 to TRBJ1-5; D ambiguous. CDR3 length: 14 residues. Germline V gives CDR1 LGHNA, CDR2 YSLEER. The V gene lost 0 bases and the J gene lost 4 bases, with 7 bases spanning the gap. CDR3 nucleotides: TGCGCCAGCAGCCAAGATCGAGGAAATCAGCCCCAGCATTTT. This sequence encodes CASSQDRGNQPQHF.

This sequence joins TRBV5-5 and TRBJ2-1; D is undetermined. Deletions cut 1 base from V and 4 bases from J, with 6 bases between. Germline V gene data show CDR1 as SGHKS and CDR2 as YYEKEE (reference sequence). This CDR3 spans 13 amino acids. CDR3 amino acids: CASSLSEYNEQFF. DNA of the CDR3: TGTGCCAGCAGCTTGTCGGAGTACAATGAGCAGTTCTTC.

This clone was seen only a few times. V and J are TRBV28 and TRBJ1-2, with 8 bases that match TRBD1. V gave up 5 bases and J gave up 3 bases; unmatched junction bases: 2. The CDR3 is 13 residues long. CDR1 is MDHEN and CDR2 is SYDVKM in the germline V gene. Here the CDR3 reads CASSPDRDYGYTF. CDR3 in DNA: TGTGCCAGCAGTCCGGACAGGGACTATGGCTACACCTTC.

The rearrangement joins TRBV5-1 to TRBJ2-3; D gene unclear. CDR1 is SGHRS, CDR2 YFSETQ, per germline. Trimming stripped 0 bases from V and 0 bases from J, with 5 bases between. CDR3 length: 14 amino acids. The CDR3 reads CASSLGLSTDTQYF. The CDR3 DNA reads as TGCGCCAGCAGCTTGGGACTTAGCACAGATACGCAGTATTTT.

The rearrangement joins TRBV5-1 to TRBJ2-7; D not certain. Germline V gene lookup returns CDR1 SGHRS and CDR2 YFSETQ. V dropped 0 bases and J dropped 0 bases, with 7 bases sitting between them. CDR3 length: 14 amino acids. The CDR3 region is CASSLGQYSYEQYF. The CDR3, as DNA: TGCGCCAGCAGCTTGGGTCAGTACTCCTACGAGCAGTACTTC.

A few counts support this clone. The CDR3 bases are TGCGCCAGCAGCCTGGGTCTTCTCAGGGAATCTGGCTACACCTTC. Translating gives CASSLGLLRESGYTF. V and J are TRBV5-1 and TRBJ1-2, with D possibly TRBD1 on 5 matching bases. Germline V gene data show CDR1 as SGHRS and CDR2 as YFSETQ. The CDR3 is 15 residues long. The V gene lost 4 bases and the J gene lost 7 bases, with 20 bases spanning the gap.

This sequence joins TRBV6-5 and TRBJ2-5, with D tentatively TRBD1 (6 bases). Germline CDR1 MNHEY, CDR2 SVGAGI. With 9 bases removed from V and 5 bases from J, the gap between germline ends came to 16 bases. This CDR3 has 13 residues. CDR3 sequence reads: CASIETGWETQYF. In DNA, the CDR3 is TGTGCCAGTATCGAGACAGGTTGGGAGACCCAGTACTTC.

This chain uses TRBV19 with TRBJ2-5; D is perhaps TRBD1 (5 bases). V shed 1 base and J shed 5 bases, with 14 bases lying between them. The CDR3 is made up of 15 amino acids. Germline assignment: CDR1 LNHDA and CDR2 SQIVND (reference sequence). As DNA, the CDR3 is TGTGCCAGTAGTATAGGGGGCGCCCTGCGGGAGACCCAGTACTTC. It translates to CASSIGGALRETQYF.

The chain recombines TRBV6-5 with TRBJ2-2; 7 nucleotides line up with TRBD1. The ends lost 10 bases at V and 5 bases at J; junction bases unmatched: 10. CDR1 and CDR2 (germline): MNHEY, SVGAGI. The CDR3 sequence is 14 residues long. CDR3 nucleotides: TGTGCCATCACGGTAGGGGGCTGGACCGGGGAGCTGTTTTTT. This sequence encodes CAITVGGWTGELFF.

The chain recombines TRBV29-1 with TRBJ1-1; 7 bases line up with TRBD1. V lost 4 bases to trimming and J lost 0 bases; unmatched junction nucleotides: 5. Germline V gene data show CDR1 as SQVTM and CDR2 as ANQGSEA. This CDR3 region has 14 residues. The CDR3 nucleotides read TGCAGCGTTGTTGAGGGGGCGCTGAACACTGAAGCTTTCTTT. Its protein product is CSVVEGALNTEAFF.

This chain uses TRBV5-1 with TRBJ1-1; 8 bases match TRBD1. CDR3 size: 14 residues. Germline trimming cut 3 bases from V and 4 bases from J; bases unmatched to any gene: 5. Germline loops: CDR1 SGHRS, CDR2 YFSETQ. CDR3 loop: CASSWDRITTEAFF. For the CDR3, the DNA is TGCGCCAGCAGCTGGGACAGGATCACCACTGAAGCTTTCTTT. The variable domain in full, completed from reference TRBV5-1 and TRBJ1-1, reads KAGVTQTPRYLIKTRGQQVTLSCSPISGHRSVSWYQQTPGQGLQFLFEYFSETQRNKGNFPGRFSGRQFSNSRSEMNVSTLELGDSALYLCASSWDRITTEAFFGQGTRLTVV.

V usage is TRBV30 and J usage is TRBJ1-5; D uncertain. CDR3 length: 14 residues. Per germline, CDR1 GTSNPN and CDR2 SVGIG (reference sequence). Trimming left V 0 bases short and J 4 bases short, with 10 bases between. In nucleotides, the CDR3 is TGTGCCTGGAGTGTACGAGACATAAATCAGCCCCAGCATTTT. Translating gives CAWSVRDINQPQHF.

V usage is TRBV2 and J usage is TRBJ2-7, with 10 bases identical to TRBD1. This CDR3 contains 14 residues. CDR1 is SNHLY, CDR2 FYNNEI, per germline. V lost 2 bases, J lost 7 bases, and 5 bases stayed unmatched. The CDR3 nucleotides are TGTGCCAGCAGTGAATGGGACAGGGGTGGAGAGCAGTACTTC. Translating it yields CASSEWDRGGEQYF.

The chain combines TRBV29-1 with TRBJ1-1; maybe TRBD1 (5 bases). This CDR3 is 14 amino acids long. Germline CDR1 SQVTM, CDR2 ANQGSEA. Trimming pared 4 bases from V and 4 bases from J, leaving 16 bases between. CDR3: CSVANIGGSTEAFF. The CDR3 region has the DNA TGCAGCGTTGCGAACATTGGGGGGAGCACTGAAGCTTTCTTT.

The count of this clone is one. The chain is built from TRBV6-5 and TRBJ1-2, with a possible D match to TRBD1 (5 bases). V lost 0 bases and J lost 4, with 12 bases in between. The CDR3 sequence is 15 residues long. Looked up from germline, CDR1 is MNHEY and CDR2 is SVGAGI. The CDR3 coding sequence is TGTGCCAGCAGTTACTCTGGGACGGAGGGCTATGGCTACACCTTC. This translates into CASSYSGTEGYGYTF.

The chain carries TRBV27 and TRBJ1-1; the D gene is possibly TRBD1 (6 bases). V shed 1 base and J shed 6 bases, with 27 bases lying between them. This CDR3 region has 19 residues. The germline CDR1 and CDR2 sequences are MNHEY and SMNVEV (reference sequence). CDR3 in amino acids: CASSLYSRGWGGQSAEAFF. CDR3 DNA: TGTGCCAGCAGTTTATACAGTCGAGGGTGGGGGGGACAATCAGCTGAAGCTTTCTTT.